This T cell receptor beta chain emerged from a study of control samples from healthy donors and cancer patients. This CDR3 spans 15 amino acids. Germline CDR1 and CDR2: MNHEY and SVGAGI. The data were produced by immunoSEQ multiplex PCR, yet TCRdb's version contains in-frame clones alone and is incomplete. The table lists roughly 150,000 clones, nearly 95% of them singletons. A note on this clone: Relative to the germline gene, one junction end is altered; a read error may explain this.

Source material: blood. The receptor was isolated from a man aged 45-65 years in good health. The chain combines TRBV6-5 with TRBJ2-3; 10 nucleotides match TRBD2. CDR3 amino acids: CASDDSGRATDTQYF. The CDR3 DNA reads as TGTGCCAGCGACGACAGCGGGAGGGCCACAGATACGCAATATTTT.